These 31 T cell receptor beta chains share one sample of origin, sequenced in a study of shared clonotypes between healthy human individuals. TCRdb's copy holds only in-frame clones and misses some; the assay was immunoSEQ multiplex PCR. The sample carries 2 million to 2.5 million clones, 90% to 95% recorded once. Specimen: naive CD4+ T cells sorted from blood. The subset: CD45RA+ positively selected. The receptors originated from a man between 18 and 35 years old in good health.

The J gene is TRBJ2-4, the V gene TRBV4-1; 11 nucleotides agree with TRBD1. J lost 8 bases, V lost 4 bases, and 10 bases had no gene match. This CDR3 comprises 16 residues. Per germline, CDR1 MGHRA and CDR2 YSYEKL. This chain's CDR3 is CASSPIERGQGDIQYF. In DNA, the CDR3 is TGCGCCAGCAGCCCCATCGAACGGGGACAGGGGGACATTCAGTACTTC.

J is TRBJ1-1 and V is TRBV7-8; D not certain. Deletions cut 5 bases from V and 1 base from J, with 11 bases between. This CDR3 comprises 14 residues. Germline-derived CDR1 and CDR2 are SGHVS and FQNEAQ. CDR3 nucleotide sequence: TGTGCCAGCAGCCCAGCGGGCCCGAACACTGAAGCTTTCTTT. This codes for CASSPAGPNTEAFF.

This clone was observed at least ten times. This sequence joins TRBV10-2 and TRBJ1-5; D is ambiguous. From germline, CDR1 is WSHSY and CDR2 SAAADI. Deletions cut 6 bases from V and 4 bases from J, with 10 bases between. The CDR3 has 13 residues. CDR3 sequence reads: CASSKEWNQPQHF. The CDR3 DNA is TGCGCCAGCAGCAAAGAATGGAATCAGCCCCAGCATTTT.

The chain links TRBV19 to TRBJ1-5, with TRBD1 matching over 8 bases. Germline CDR1 is LNHDA and CDR2 is SQIVND (reference sequence). Trimming at V came to 7 bases and at J to 9 bases, leaving 11 bases not matched to a gene. The CDR3 sequence is 14 residues long. CDR3 sequence reads: CASNPTGAQGPQHF. CDR3 nucleotides: TGTGCCAGTAACCCGACAGGGGCCCAAGGGCCCCAGCATTTT.

In this sample, this clone turned up once. Other DNA sequences in this sample translate to the same CDR3. The rearrangement uses TRBV7-2 and TRBJ1-1, with unresolved D. This CDR3 spans 13 amino acids. V was pared by 1 base and J by 2 bases, with 5 bases between. Germline loops: CDR1 SGHTA, CDR2 FQGNSA. DNA of the CDR3: TGTGCCAGCAGCTTAGGTAGAAACACTGAAGCTTTCTTT. Translating gives CASSLGRNTEAFF. Filled out from reference TRBV7-2 and TRBJ1-1, the complete variable domain reads GAGVSQSPSNKVTEKGKDVELRCDPISGHTALYWYRQSLGQGLEFLIYFQGNSAPDKSGLPSDRFSAERTGGSVSTLTIQRTQQEDSAVYLCASSLGRNTEAFFGQGTRLTVV.

The chain recombines TRBV11-2 with TRBJ2-7; 8 nucleotides align to TRBD1. CDR3 length: 15 residues. J gave up 4 bases and V 6 bases, and 11 bases lay outside the gene matches. Germline CDR1 reads SGHAT; CDR2 reads FQNNGV. This CDR3 is CASSGDRQGKYEQYF. The DNA for the CDR3 is TGTGCCAGCAGTGGGGACAGGCAAGGGAAGTACGAGCAGTACTTC.

J is TRBJ1-4 and V is TRBV5-1; 9 positions agree with TRBD1. This CDR3 has 15 residues. The trim removed 2 bases at V and 7 bases at J, leaving 6 bases unmatched. The germline V gene has CDR1 SGHRS and CDR2 YFSETQ. The CDR3 loop is CASSLTGGASEKLFF. CDR3 nucleotide sequence: TGCGCCAGCAGCTTAACAGGGGGCGCATCTGAAAAACTGTTTTTT.

The rearrangement links TRBV6-5 to TRBJ2-1; 7 bases line up with TRBD2. The J segment lost 2 bases and the V segment lost 0 bases, leaving 1 base of the junction unmatched. The CDR3 is 15 residues long. Germline CDR1 is MNHEY and CDR2 is SVGAGI. CDR3 residues: CASSYSLAAYNEQFF. The CDR3 DNA is TGTGCCAGCAGTTACTCGCTAGCGGCCTACAATGAGCAGTTCTTC.

The chain uses TRBV5-5 and TRBJ1-1, with no clear D. The germline V and J ends were trimmed by 4 bases and 5 bases, with 12 bases remaining between them. CDR1 is SGHKS and CDR2 is YYEKEE in the germline V gene (reference sequence). This CDR3 contains 13 residues. CDR3 protein: CASSLGQMTEAFF. The CDR3 bases are TGTGCCAGCAGCCTGGGCCAGATGACTGAAGCTTTCTTT.

J is TRBJ1-1 and V is TRBV6-6, with 7 bases matching TRBD1. V dropped 2 bases and J dropped 5; count of bases not matched to a gene: 5. Germline V CDR1 and CDR2: MNHNY, SVGAGI (reference sequence). This CDR3 has 14 amino acids. The CDR3 nucleotides are TGTGCCAGCAGTTACCGTGGACAGGTGACTGAAGCTTTCTTT. This encodes CASSYRGQVTEAFF.

The CDR3 DNA follows: TGTGCCAGCAGCTTTGTTGGGAACATTCAGTACTTC. It specifies CASSFVGNIQYF. The chain is built from TRBV7-2 and TRBJ2-4; D gene unclear. The CDR3 contains 12 residues. Between the trimmed V and J ends, which lost 3 bases and 7 bases, there was a span of 7 bases. In germline, CDR1 is SGHTA, CDR2 FQGNSA.

This rearrangement joins TRBV5-1 to TRBJ2-7, with 9 nucleotides matching TRBD1. With V trimmed by 4 bases and J by 1 base, 3 bases remained unmatched. Germline assignment: CDR1 SGHRS and CDR2 YFSETQ. The CDR3 has 14 amino acids. CDR3 protein: CASSRQGDSYEQYF. CDR3 in DNA: TGCGCCAGCAGCAGACAGGGGGATTCCTACGAGCAGTACTTC. The full variable domain, rest sourced from reference TRBV5-1 and TRBJ2-7, is KAGVTQTPRYLIKTRGQQVTLSCSPISGHRSVSWYQQTPGQGLQFLFEYFSETQRNKGNFPGRFSGRQFSNSRSEMNVSTLELGDSALYLCASSRQGDSYEQYFGPGTRLTVT.

The chain links TRBV29-1 to TRBJ2-2; possibly TRBD1 for D (6 bases). Germline loops: CDR1 SQVTM, CDR2 ANQGSEA. V shed 7 bases and J shed 3 bases, with 24 bases lying between them. CDR3 size: 17 residues. CDR3 in amino acids: CSAAPLQGKSDTGELFF. The DNA of the CDR3 is TGCAGCGCCGCACCTCTACAGGGAAAGTCGGACACCGGGGAGCTGTTTTTT.

The table lists this clone with a count of one. The rearrangement joins TRBV19 to TRBJ1-2; D is possibly TRBD1 (5 bases). Trimming shortened V by 6 bases and J by 1 base, and 18 bases separated the two germline ends. The CDR3 runs to 16 residues. Germline assignment: CDR1 LNHDA and CDR2 SQIVND (reference sequence). CDR3 sequence reads: CASSGADGPFNYGYTF. Here the CDR3 DNA reads TGTGCCAGTAGCGGGGCAGACGGACCATTTAACTATGGCTACACCTTC.

The V and J genes are TRBV5-6 and TRBJ2-3; D is perhaps TRBD2 (6 bases). Germline V CDR1 and CDR2: SGHDT, YYEEEE. Trimming stripped 4 bases from V and 0 bases from J, with 18 bases between. The CDR3 consists of 17 residues. CDR3 in amino acids: CASSARVGGSSTDTQYF. The CDR3 coding sequence is TGTGCCAGCAGCGCAAGGGTCGGGGGTTCTAGCACAGATACGCAGTATTTT.

The chain uses TRBV19 and TRBJ2-7; D unclear. CDR1 LNHDA and CDR2 SQIVND come from the germline V gene (reference sequence). With 3 bases removed from V and 3 bases from J, the gap between germline ends came to 12 bases. This CDR3 is 14 amino acids long. In DNA form, the CDR3 reads TGTGCCAGTAGTATTGGTAGGAAAGACTACGAGCAGTACTTC. Translation: CASSIGRKDYEQYF.

The chain uses TRBV2 and TRBJ1-5; D gene ambiguous. V was clipped by 7 bases and J by 0 bases, with 10 bases between them. The CDR3 covers 14 residues. CDR1 and CDR2 (germline): SNHLY, FYNNEI. CDR3: CASTGGVSNQPQHF. CDR3 DNA sequence: TGTGCCAGCACGGGTGGGGTTAGCAATCAGCCCCAGCATTTT. Together with reference TRBV2 and TRBJ1-5, the CDR3 gives the full variable domain: EPEVTQTPSHQVTQMGQEVILRCVPISNHLYFYWYRQILGQKVEFLVSFYNNEISEKSEIFDDQFSVERPDGSNFTLKIRSTKLEDSAMYFCASTGGVSNQPQHFGDGTRLSIL.

The CDR3 DNA reads as TGTGCCAGTAGCATCGCGGGACTAGCAAAAGAGACCCAGTACTTC. It is translated as CASSIAGLAKETQYF. This rearrangement joins TRBV19 to TRBJ2-5, with TRBD2 identical over 9 bases. The J segment lost 3 bases and the V segment lost 6 bases, leaving 8 bases of the junction unmatched. The germline V gene encodes CDR1 LNHDA and CDR2 SQIVND (reference sequence). This CDR3 comprises 15 residues.

This sequence joins TRBV7-9 and TRBJ2-7, with 7 bases lining up with TRBD2. Unmatched junction bases numbered 10, after V lost 3 bases and J lost 5 bases. The CDR3 runs 15 residues. Germline V gene data show CDR1 as SEHNR and CDR2 as FQNEAQ (reference sequence). CDR3 DNA sequence: TGTGCCAGCAGCTTCGCCGGGGGAGGGGAGGACGAGCAGTACTTC. Amino acids: CASSFAGGGEDEQYF.

This clone was recorded once. The sample carries other DNA sequences with the same CDR3. J is TRBJ2-7 and V is TRBV13; 7 nucleotides line up with TRBD2. The germline CDR1 and CDR2 sequences are PRHDT and FYEKMQ (reference sequence). V gave up 6 bases and J gave up 4 bases; unmatched junction bases: 3. The CDR3 totals 12 residues. CDR3 region: CASSLSGYEQYF. DNA for the CDR3: TGTGCCAGCAGTCTTAGCGGGTACGAGCAGTACTTC.

A single count supports this clone. A much more abundant neighbour one base away suggests this may be a read error. Different DNA sequences within this sample yield the same CDR3. This chain uses TRBV7-2 with TRBJ2-3; D is ambiguous. In germline, CDR1 is SGHTA, CDR2 FQGNSA. The ends were cut back, 1 base at V and 1 base at J, with 3 bases in the middle. The CDR3 loop spans 13 amino acids. The CDR3, as DNA: TGTGCCAGCAGCTTAGGGGGCACAGATACGCAGTATTTT. Translated: CASSLGGTDTQYF.

Concerning this clone: This specimen includes other DNA sequences encoding the same CDR3. The rearrangement uses TRBV18 and TRBJ2-7, with D unresolved. This CDR3 contains 13 residues. The germline gives CDR1 KGHSH, CDR2 LQKENI. The ends were cut back, 3 bases at V and 3 bases at J, with 9 bases in the middle. The CDR3 DNA reads TGTGCCAGCTCACCCGGCAGTCTCTACGAGCAGTACTTC. As protein: CASSPGSLYEQYF.

The CDR3 loop reads CAISSDTYYNSPLHF. The DNA for the CDR3 is TGTGCCATCAGTTCTGATACCTATTATAATTCACCCCTCCACTTT. This chain connects TRBV10-3 to TRBJ1-6; no reliable D call. CDR1 is ENHRY, CDR2 SYGVKD, per germline. Trimming took 5 bases from V and 4 from J, leaving 12 bases between them. CDR3 length: 15 amino acids.

The chain couples TRBV9 to TRBJ2-7, with D uncertain. The CDR3 totals 14 residues. The V and J ends lost 3 bases and 2 bases respectively, with 12 bases between them. Germline CDR1 and CDR2: SGDLS and YYNGEE. CDR3: CASSGPGSPYEQYF. As DNA, the CDR3 is TGTGCCAGCAGCGGCCCCGGGTCTCCCTACGAGCAGTACTTC.

The V gene is TRBV5-4, the J gene TRBJ2-1; possible D gene TRBD2, 6 bases. V gave up 4 bases and J gave up 6 bases, with 20 bases separating them. Germline CDR1 is SGHNT and CDR2 is YYREEE (reference sequence). The CDR3 length is 16 residues. The CDR3 DNA reads TGTGCCAGCAGCCGAGGAGGGATTGGCACGGGCAATGAGCAGTTCTTC. It specifies CASSRGGIGTGNEQFF.

The V and J genes are TRBV6-6 and TRBJ2-2; no clear D gene. This CDR3 has 13 residues. CDR1 MNHNY and CDR2 SVGAGI come from the germline V gene (reference sequence). The V and J ends lost 8 bases and 6 bases respectively, with 13 bases between them. Here the CDR3 reads CASRGLFAGELFF. For the CDR3, the DNA is TGTGCCAGCCGCGGTCTTTTCGCCGGGGAGCTGTTTTTT.

The chain is built from TRBV5-1 and TRBJ2-5; the match to TRBD2 covers 8 bases. The CDR3 spans 15 residues. V shed 4 bases and J 2 bases; nucleotides not matched to a gene: 7. Per germline, CDR1 SGHRS and CDR2 YFSETQ. The CDR3 nucleotides read TGCGCCAGCAGCCCCGGGACTAGTGTACAAGAGACCCAGTACTTC. Translating gives CASSPGTSVQETQYF.

The V gene is TRBV11-2, the J gene TRBJ1-1; D not certain. Germline CDR1 and CDR2: SGHAT and FQNNGV. The V end was cut by 5 bases, the J end by 2 bases, with 9 bases between. This CDR3 spans 13 amino acids. For the CDR3, the DNA is TGTGCCAGCAGCGCTCAGAAAAACACTGAAGCTTTCTTT. Its translation is CASSAQKNTEAFF.

The chain combines TRBV5-8 with TRBJ1-2; tentative D call: TRBD1 (5 bases). V lost 4 bases and J 4 bases, leaving 11 bases between the germline ends. This CDR3 is 13 amino acids long. The germline V gene encodes CDR1 SGHTS and CDR2 YDEGEE. The CDR3 here is CASSHGTSYGYTF. The CDR3 nucleotides read TGTGCCAGCAGCCACGGGACCAGCTATGGCTACACCTTC.

This chain uses TRBV7-9 with TRBJ2-6, with TRBD1 identical over 10 bases. Trimming removed 4 bases from V and 1 base from J; junction bases left unmatched: 7. The CDR3 is 18 residues long. In germline, CDR1 is SEHNR, CDR2 FQNEAQ (reference sequence). For the CDR3, the DNA is TGTGCCAGCAGCTCTTTACGGGACAGGGGATCTGGGGCCAACGTCCTGACTTTC. Its translation: CASSSLRDRGSGANVLTF.

CDR3 nucleotide sequence: TGTGCCATCAGTGAGCGTCAGGCCAACTCACCCCTCCACTTT. Residues: CAISERQANSPLHF. The chain uses TRBV10-3 and TRBJ1-6; D not resolved. The CDR3 contains 14 residues. Germline CDR1 is ENHRY and CDR2 is SYGVKD. Trimming stripped 2 bases from V and 10 bases from J, with 12 bases between.